This passage covers 10 T cell receptor beta chains from one sample sequenced in a study of naive and memory T cell subsets. A UMI-containing oligonucleotide was joined by 3' ligation to the TCR cDNA template. Ligated cDNA underwent four rounds of PCR with nested alpha and beta constant region primers and SP2. TCRdb independently ran MiXCR on the 5' RACE reads; one entry per CDR3 protein. The sample has 56,000 or so distinct CDR3 sequences; about 7.1% are singletons. Receptors were obtained from a female donor in good health.

About this clonotype: The conserved final phenylalanine or tryptophan is absent from the CDR3, which likely points to a read error. Because the CDR3's place on the DNA is in doubt, the DNA is left out and the CDR3 is given as listed by TCRdb. The rearrangement joins TRBV5-6 to TRBJ1-2. The CDR3 length is 11 residues, termini included. Germline assignment: CDR1 SGHDT and CDR2 YYEEEE. The CDR3: CASSTGRLLSL.

This clonotype was seen repeatedly, ten times or more. J is TRBJ1-6 and V is TRBV6-2 or TRBV6-3, with 7 bases that match TRBD1. Trimming removed 8 bases from V and 7 bases from J; junction bases left unmatched: 11. The CDR3 extends over 15 amino acids. The germline V gene encodes CDR1 MNHEY and CDR2 SVGEGT. The CDR3 loop reads CASATTDRANSPLHF. CDR3 DNA sequence: TGTGCCAGCGCAACCACCGACAGGGCCAATTCACCCCTCCACTTT.

The chain uses TRBV5-5 and TRBJ2-3, with D maybe TRBD2 (7 bases). Trimming shortened V by 2 bases and J by 5 bases, and 15 bases separated the two germline ends. This CDR3 is built from 15 residues. From germline, CDR1 is SGHKS and CDR2 YYEKEE (reference sequence). The CDR3 bases are TGTGCCAGCAGCTTCGGACAGCCGGGGGGAGATACGCAGTATTTT. Its translation is CASSFGQPGGDTQYF.

V and J are TRBV7-2 and TRBJ1-1; D is uncertain. This CDR3 is 13 amino acids long. The germline V gene has CDR1 SGHTA and CDR2 FQGNSA. V was clipped by 3 bases and J by 4 bases, with 9 bases between them. CDR3 residues: CASSFNGGTEAFF. The CDR3 DNA reads TGTGCCAGCAGCTTCAATGGTGGCACTGAAGCTTTCTTT.

This clonotype was picked up many times. This chain joins TRBV7-2 and TRBJ2-1; 9 bases align to TRBD1. J lost 2 bases, V lost 3 bases, and 2 bases had no gene match. Germline-derived CDR1 and CDR2 are SGHTA and FQGNSA. This CDR3 region has 15 residues. CDR3 amino acids: CASSFDRGTYNEQFF. The CDR3 nucleotides read TGTGCCAGCAGCTTTGACAGGGGGACCTACAATGAGCAGTTCTTC.

This sequence joins TRBV10-3 and TRBJ2-4, with D possibly TRBD2 on 6 matching bases. This CDR3 is built from 14 residues. Per germline, CDR1 ENHRY and CDR2 SYGVKD. V shed 5 bases and J shed 0 bases, with 8 bases lying between them. CDR3: CAISQGLAKNIQYF. CDR3 sequence (DNA): TGTGCCATCAGTCAGGGACTAGCCAAAAACATTCAGTACTTC.

The CDR3 here is CASSQAGGQNTGELFF. The CDR3, as DNA: TGTGCCAGCAGTCAAGCCGGGGGCCAGAACACCGGGGAGCTGTTTTTT. V usage is TRBV6-2 or TRBV6-3 and J usage is TRBJ2-2; the D gene could be TRBD1 or TRBD2 (6 bases each). From germline, CDR1 is MNHEY and CDR2 SVGEGT. Trimming took 5 bases from V and 1 from J, leaving 14 bases between them. The CDR3 totals 16 residues.

As concerns this clonotype: This may stem from a read error, because a much larger clone lies one nucleotide away. The gene calls are TRBV23-1 and TRBJ2-7, with 8 bases that match TRBD1. TRBV23-1 is known as an ORF, though its function is uncertain. This CDR3 region has 17 residues. Written as DNA, the CDR3 is TGCGCCAGCGGTCATCCGAGGCCGGGACAGGACTCCTACGAGCAGTACTTC. This codes for CASGHPRPGQDSYEQYF.

Many counts were recorded for this clonotype. The junction departs from the called germline gene at one end, perhaps through a read error. The chain carries TRBV18 and TRBJ1-1; D is unclear. This CDR3 is built from 14 residues. The germline V gene has CDR1 KGHSH and CDR2 LQKENI. The CDR3 DNA reads TGTGCCAGCTCACCAGGCCAGCGTAGGACTGAAGTTTTCTTT. It translates to CASSPGQRRTEVFF.

The sample holds a few counts of this clonotype. This rearrangement joins TRBV2 to TRBJ1-3; unclear D gene. Deletions cut 3 bases from V and 1 base from J, with 10 bases between. This CDR3 is built from 15 residues. In germline, CDR1 is SNHLY, CDR2 FYNNEI. Here the CDR3 reads CASSDGRQSGNTIYF. Written as DNA, the CDR3 is TGTGCCAGCAGTGACGGACGGCAATCTGGAAACACCATATATTTT.